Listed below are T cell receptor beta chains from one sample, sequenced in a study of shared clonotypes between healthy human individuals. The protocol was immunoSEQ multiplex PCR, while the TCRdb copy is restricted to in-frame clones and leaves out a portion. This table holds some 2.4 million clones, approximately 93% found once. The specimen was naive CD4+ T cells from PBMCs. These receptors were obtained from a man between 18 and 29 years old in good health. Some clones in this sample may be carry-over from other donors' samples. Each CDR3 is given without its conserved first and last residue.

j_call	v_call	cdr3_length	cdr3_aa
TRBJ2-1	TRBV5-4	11	ASSLPADSEQF
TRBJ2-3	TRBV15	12	ATSRAQGGNTQY
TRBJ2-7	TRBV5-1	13	ASSTGLALSYEQY
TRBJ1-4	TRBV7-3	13	ASSFQQGKGEKLF
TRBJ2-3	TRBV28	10	ASKPSTDTQY
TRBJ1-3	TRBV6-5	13	ASSDPGQGGNTIY
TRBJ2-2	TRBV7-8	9	ASSLAGELF
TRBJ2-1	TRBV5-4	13	ASSPGLAGTNEQF
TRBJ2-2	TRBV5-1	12	ASSDVSGSGELF
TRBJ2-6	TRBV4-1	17	ASSQYRRGALSGANVLT
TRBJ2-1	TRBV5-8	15	ASSLALFRELVNEQF
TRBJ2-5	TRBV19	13	ASSDRGGSPETQY
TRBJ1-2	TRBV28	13	ASSLGVGGSYGYT
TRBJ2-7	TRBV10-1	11	ASSEHGSYEQY
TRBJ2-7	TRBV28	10	ASMKLGLEQY
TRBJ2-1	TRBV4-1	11	ASSQINRRGQF
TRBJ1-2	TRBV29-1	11	SVARQGDYGYT
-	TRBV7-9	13	ASSPGGSLSYEQY
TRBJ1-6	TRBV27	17	ASSLVAVPSDSYNSPLH
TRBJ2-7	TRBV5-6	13	ASSSRTGGSYEQY
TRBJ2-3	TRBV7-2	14	ASSPTSGRGAFTQY
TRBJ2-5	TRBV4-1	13	ASSHPDRDQETQY
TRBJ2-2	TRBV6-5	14	ASSYVGRGNTGELF
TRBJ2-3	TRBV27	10	ASSLGRDTQY
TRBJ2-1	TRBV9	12	ASSFGTAANEQF
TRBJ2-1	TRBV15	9	ATSRTNEQF
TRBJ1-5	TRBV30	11	AWSDIVGQPQH
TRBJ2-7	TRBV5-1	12	ASSRGMGSYEQY
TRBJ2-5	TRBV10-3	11	ASGGTAQETQY
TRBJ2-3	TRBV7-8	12	ASSLGDSTDTQY
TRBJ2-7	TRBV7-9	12	ASSYTGRSYEQY
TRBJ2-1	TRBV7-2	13	ASSFIAGVLNEQF
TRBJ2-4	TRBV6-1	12	ASSEWGRGNIQY
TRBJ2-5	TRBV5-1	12	ASSPGGGGETQY
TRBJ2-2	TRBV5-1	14	ASSLNAGRVTGELF
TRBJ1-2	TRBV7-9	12	ASSPLSGGYGYT
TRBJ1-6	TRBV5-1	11	ASKRAYNSPLH
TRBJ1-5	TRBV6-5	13	ASSYSRGSNQPQH
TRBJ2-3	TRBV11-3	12	ASSSGVGTDTQY
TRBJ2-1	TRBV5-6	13	ASSARGGSYNEQF
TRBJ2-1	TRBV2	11	AIRDNEGNEQF